Below, 15 T cell receptor beta chains from the same sample are listed, as sequenced in a study of blood T cells in healthy people across ages. Using a J-beta primer mix together with a sample-barcoded 5' primer, a second PCR was run for roughly 6 to 12 cycles. TCRdb called the 5' RACE reads again in MiXCR, with one record for every CDR3 protein. The repertoire consists of hundreds of thousands of distinct CDR3 sequences, with more than 50% occurring once and the leading ten covering roughly 24%. The specimen sequenced was blood. The receptors derive from a man aged 40-55 years in good health.

This clonotype appeared a few times. The gene calls are TRBV21-1 and TRBJ2-7; the tabulated D call, TRBD1, remains unverified against the DNA. TRBV21-1 is designated a pseudogene. There are 15 residues in the CDR3. This chain's CDR3 is CASSVRQGSWDEQYF. The CDR3 bases are TGTGCCAGCAGCGTACGACAGGGATCTTGGGACGAGCAGTACTTC.

The gene calls are TRBV6-5 and TRBJ2-6; unclear D gene. This CDR3 has 16 amino acids. Germline CDR1 and CDR2: MNHEY and SVGAGI. The ends were cut back, 2 bases at V and 1 base at J, with 9 bases in the middle. The CDR3 DNA follows: TGTGCCAGCAGTTACCGCTTTCTTTCTGGGGCCAACGTCCTGACTTTC. Translated: CASSYRFLSGANVLTF.

As concerns this clonotype: The junction shows a germline mismatch at one end, possibly a read error. This chain joins TRBV7-2 and TRBJ2-1, with D unclear. The CDR3 runs 14 residues. Germline CDR1 reads SGHTA; CDR2 reads FQGNSA. CDR3 DNA sequence: TGCGCCAGCAGCTTAGTCCACGGAAACAATGAGCAGTTCTTC. Its protein is CASSLVHGNNEQFF.

The gene calls are TRBV7-9 and TRBJ2-7, with 8 nucleotides matching TRBD1. This CDR3 is 19 amino acids long. V gave up 5 bases and J gave up 2 bases; unmatched junction bases: 20. From germline, CDR1 is SEHNR and CDR2 FQNEAQ (reference sequence). CDR3 DNA: TGTGCCAGCAGCCCCCCGGTTGGACAGGGACTTAGTCCGACCTACGAGCAGTACTTC. Translating it yields CASSPPVGQGLSPTYEQYF.

The genes are TRBV7-8 and TRBJ2-7; the D is unclear. Per germline, CDR1 SGHVS and CDR2 FQNEAQ. The CDR3 totals 15 residues. Deletions cut 3 bases from V and 2 bases from J, with 14 bases between. The CDR3 DNA is TGTGCCAGCAGCTTCGCACGGAAGGAGACCTACGAGCAGTACTTC. Amino acids: CASSFARKETYEQYF.

This clonotype was seen a single time. V and J are TRBV6-1 and TRBJ2-5; 16 nucleotides align to TRBD2. The CDR3 runs to 18 residues. V lost 5 bases, J lost 2 bases, and 8 bases stayed unmatched. Looked up from germline, CDR1 is MNHNS and CDR2 is SASEGT. The CDR3 region is CASSPGLAGGTVQETQYF. CDR3 coding DNA: TGTGCCAGCAGTCCGGGACTAGCGGGGGGGACGGTACAAGAGACCCAGTACTTC.

Only a few counts were recorded for this clonotype. This chain uses TRBV29-1 with TRBJ1-5, with a tentative D call TRBD1 (6 bases). Deletions cut 4 bases from V and 5 bases from J, with 9 bases between. Per the germline V gene, CDR1 is SQVTM and CDR2 is ANQGSEA. The CDR3 totals 12 residues. CDR3 DNA sequence: TGCAGCGTTGGGTCAGGGGATCAGCCCCAGCATTTT. This sequence encodes CSVGSGDQPQHF.

Comment on this clonotype: Because the CDR3's place on the DNA is in doubt, the DNA is left out and the CDR3 is given as listed by TCRdb. This chain connects TRBV7-8 to TRBJ1-1; the D call TRBD1 from the table was never checked on the DNA. The length of the CDR3 is 14 amino acids, counting both ends. CDR1 and CDR2 (germline): SGHVS, FQNEAQ. The CDR3 loop is CASSLFLSDTEAFF.

This rearrangement joins TRBV3-1 to TRBJ2-1; D is uncertain. The germline V and J ends were trimmed by 0 bases and 9 bases, with 3 bases remaining between them. The germline CDR1 and CDR2 sequences are LGHDT and YNNKEL (reference sequence). The length of the CDR3 is 11 residues. The CDR3 loop reads CASSQELEQFF. The CDR3 nucleotides read TGTGCCAGCAGCCAAGAGCTTGAGCAGTTCTTC.

This clonotype was recorded at least ten times. The V gene is TRBV14, the J gene TRBJ2-5, with 9 nucleotides matching TRBD2. The V gene's germline CDR1 is SGHDN and CDR2 FVKESK. This CDR3 has 12 amino acids. V lost 7 bases and J lost 5; bases outside the gene matches: 2. Here the CDR3 DNA reads TGTGCCAGCAATCTAGCGGGGGAGACCCAGTACTTC. It encodes CASNLAGETQYF.

The rearrangement links TRBV28 to TRBJ2-7; D is undetermined. The J call is in doubt because the DNA end fits TRBJ2-5 better. This CDR3 is built from 14 residues. The V gene's germline CDR1 is MDHEN and CDR2 SYDVKM. CDR3 region: CASGPPTYRQTQYF. CDR3 nucleotide sequence: TGTGCCAGCGGACCCCCGACTTACCGACAGACCCAGTACTTC.

J is TRBJ2-6 and V is TRBV10-3; 7 bases are a match to TRBD1. Germline CDR1 is ENHRY and CDR2 is SYGVKD. The V and J ends lost 8 bases and 2 bases, in that order; junction bases with no gene match: 9. CDR3 length: 16 residues. CDR3 loop: CAIGTGEGAGANVLTF. The CDR3 nucleotides read TGTGCCATCGGTACAGGGGAAGGAGCTGGGGCCAACGTCCTGACTTTC.

Points on this clonotype: Just one base apart from a much larger clone, this may be a read error. V usage is TRBV20-1 and J usage is TRBJ2-7; 8 nucleotides line up with TRBD1. CDR3 size: 14 residues. J was trimmed by 6 bases and V by 0 bases; bases with no gene match: 7. Germline loops: CDR1 DFQATT, CDR2 SNEGSKA (reference sequence). The CDR3 loop is CSARDRGRGREQYF. The DNA of the CDR3 is TGCAGTGCTAGAGATCGTGGCAGGGGGCGCGAGCAGTACTTC.

The chain employs TRBV5-5 and TRBJ2-5; the D gene is possibly TRBD2 (5 bases). The end of the DNA fits TRBJ2-7 better, so the J call may be wrong. The CDR3 totals 14 residues. Looked up from germline, CDR1 is SGHKS and CDR2 is YYEKEE (reference sequence). CDR3 loop: CASSLAGSGPEQYF. In DNA, the CDR3 is TGTGCCAGCAGCTTGGCGGGGTCGGGCCCCGAGCAGTACTTC.

V usage is TRBV20-1 and J usage is TRBJ1-5; tentative D call: TRBD1 (6 bases). With 3 bases removed from V and 3 bases from J, the gap between germline ends came to 24 bases. The CDR3 consists of 18 residues. Germline CDR1 and CDR2: DFQATT and SNEGSKA (reference sequence). CDR3 loop: CSASLPVQGGRINQPQHF. The CDR3 DNA sequence: TGCAGTGCTAGTTTGCCGGTCCAAGGGGGAAGAATCAATCAGCCCCAGCATTTT.